This T cell receptor (beta chain) was retrieved from a study of shared clonotypes between healthy human individuals (dated by TCRdb to 2020 to 2022). Some background on the complete study: The cohort comprised a couple of women and three men aged 18 to 49 years. For each donor, three plates each were used for CD4 naive and CD4 memory, two plates were used for CD8 naive, and one plate was used for CD8 memory. To estimate repertoire size and how much clonotype sharing occurs between individuals, the study deeply sequenced the blood TCR repertoires of five healthy adults. To increase sequencing depth and limit assay-specific biases, different laboratories used diverse techniques to prepare libraries and sequence TCR repertoires. Leukapheresis yielded between about 0.9 and 8.9 billion PBMCs per donor.

As to this clone: No cognate antigen has been identified for it. Per-base qualities were not stored, and no clone one base away is much larger. The sample holds other DNA sequences that translate to the same CDR3.

Looking up the germline V gene yields CDR1 SGHTA and CDR2 FQGNSA. The junction shows trimming of 4 bases on V and 0 bases on J, plus 11 bases between the germline ends. From its cysteine to its phenylalanine, the CDR3 spans 15 amino acids. The CDR3 DNA has 45 bases and is translated from base 1. Using the deep immunoSEQ assay, TCR CDR3 regions were amplified from genomic DNA by multiplex PCR. Extracted genomic DNA from each cell subset was spread evenly across all wells of several immunoSEQ 96-well plates, with each plate serving as a replicate. For sorted subsets, about 200 ng genomic DNA, equal to 30,000 or so T cell genomes, was loaded into each replicate PCR. The purified libraries were quantified using a Qubit 3.0 fluorometer, sized with a Bioanalyzer 2100, and then quantified again using the KAPA Library Quantification kit. Every immunoSEQ 96-well plate was sequenced on a separate single-read 150-cycle Illumina NextSeq 550 flow cell. Processing in the source paper ran as follows. Because the immunoSEQ output included only junctional sequences and no quality scores, the filtering could not be the same as the filtering used for full-length reads. To assign V/J genes and CDR3, sequences were annotated using PyIR, a Python wrapper for IgBLAST v1.9, with IMGT germline references. Reads with weak V/J assignments (E-value above 1e-6), missing CDR3, stop codons, out-of-frame junctions, or ambiguous translated residues were removed. V3J clonotypes were defined as sequences sharing an identical inferred V gene, J gene, and CDR3 amino acid sequence. Percentage overlap between repertoires was calculated by dividing the number of shared unique clonotypes by the size of the smaller repertoire. Richness of each repertoire was evaluated using RTK rarefaction, the Chao1 estimator, and Recon v2.1 estimates of unobserved clonotypes. OLGA was used to compute generation probabilities for all TCRbeta clonotypes that the gDNA method yielded from four donors. Drawn from immuneACCESS, this table holds only the in-frame rearrangements with V and J called that TCRdb kept. Clones are partly lost; checked studies trace under half to an unresolved V gene and leave the rest unexplained. The V and J calls and clone size were taken over from that table, and D and trimming were inferred from the DNA. The sample table lists millions of clones, more than 80% of them with a count of one. Approximately 0.4% of the sample goes to the ten largest clones.

The donors were healthy, HIV-negative adults who had no recently reported acute infections or vaccinations. Every donor was a Caucasian adult living in Nashville, Tennessee, USA. CD4+ T cells were enriched by magnetic negative selection; naive cells were then positively selected on CD45RA, and the negative fraction formed the memory subset. After blood collection by leukapheresis, PBMCs were isolated using Ficoll-Histopaque density gradient centrifugation and then cryopreserved in the vapor phase of liquid nitrogen. Purity and quantity of every magnetically sorted T cell population were checked by analytical flow cytometry. Each sorted fraction had its genomic DNA isolated and then quantified by UV absorbance on a Nanodrop 2000c. The paper's findings and limits, for the study overall: Pairwise subsampling indicated that sequencing depth was expected to affect the degree of clonotype sharing among donors. Incomplete sequencing was indicated by rarefaction of sorted-subset datasets, despite the large sequencing depth. Sampling was restricted to blood, and TCR repertoires in tissue are likely to differ from TCR repertoires in blood. Across a handful of donors, about 5% of naive CD4, approximately 3.6% of naive CD8, 2.3% of memory CD4, and about 0.4% of memory CD8 clonotypes were shared. Larger estimated clonotype richness was generally found for naive subsets than for memory subsets. Compared with non-shared clonotypes, clonotypes shared by all four sorted-subset donors had higher generation probabilities. Because the study included a small number of donors, the genetic and exposure-history diversity represented was limited.

Sequencing was carried out using naive CD4+ T cells from PBMCs. This sample's cell subset or site label indicates: CD45RA+ positively selected. This TCR was recovered from a man aged 18 to 29 in good health. Some clones in this sample may be carry-over from other donors' samples. The chain couples TRBV7-2 to TRBJ2-3, and perhaps TRBD2 as D gene, on 5 matching bases. The nucleotides are TGTGCCAGCAGCTCCCCCAGCGGTAGCACAGATACGCAGTATTTT. Its product reads: CASSSPSGSTDTQYF.